The 21 T cell receptor beta chains below all came from one sample that was sequenced in a study of Graves' ophthalmopathy and Graves' hyperthyroidism. Beta-chain TCR CDR3 regions were amplified from RNA transcripts. HTBI primers were employed in first-round RT-PCR, then a second-round multiplex PCR followed. Each CDR3 protein is one row after TCRdb ran MiXCR on the multiplex PCR reads. The data contain under 350,000 distinct CDR3 sequences, 15% to 20% of them seen just once; the ten biggest clones take up roughly 12%. Material for sequencing was peripheral blood. These receptors originate from an adult man with Graves' ophthalmopathy.

This rearrangement joins TRBV18 to TRBJ1-1, with no clear D. V shed 1 base and J shed 1 base, with 13 bases lying between them. CDR1 KGHSH and CDR2 LQKENI come from the germline V gene. The CDR3 contains 16 residues. Here the CDR3 DNA reads TGTGCCAGCTCACCACGGCCTGGGGTCGAGAACACTGAAGCTTTCTTT. It encodes CASSPRPGVENTEAFF. The whole variable domain, remainder taken from reference TRBV18 and TRBJ1-1, is NAGVMQNPRHLVRRRGQEARLRCSPMKGHSHVYWYRQLPEEGLKFMVYLQKENIIDESGMPKERFSAEFPKEGPSILRIQQVVRGDSAAYFCASSPRPGVENTEAFFGQGTRLTVV.

This clonotype has a count of ten or more. The chain has TRBV27 and TRBJ2-7, with D maybe TRBD2 (6 bases). V was shortened by 9 bases and J by 3 bases, with 18 bases between the two germline ends. This CDR3 is built from 14 residues. Germline lookup yields CDR1 MNHEY and CDR2 SMNVEV (reference sequence). CDR3 in amino acids: CASRRDSTYYEQYF. As DNA, the CDR3 is TGTGCCAGTCGCCGGGACTCAACATACTACGAGCAGTACTTC.

For this clonotype: A much larger clone lies a single base off, so this may be a read error. V gene TRBV7-9 combines with J gene TRBJ1-2; TRBD1 might be the D (6 bases). The germline CDR1 and CDR2 sequences are SEHNR and FQNEAQ (reference sequence). The CDR3 runs to 15 residues. The CDR3 nucleotides read TGTGCCAACAGCTCAGGGACAAGCAACCTTAATGGCTACACCTTC. This encodes CANSSGTSNLNGYTF.

This clonotype was recorded once. This could be a read error, since a much larger clone is one nucleotide away. The chain has TRBV18 and TRBJ1-2; maybe TRBD1 (6 bases). There are 14 residues in the CDR3. The germline V gene encodes CDR1 KGHSH and CDR2 LQKENI. V was clipped by 2 bases and J by 8 bases, with 15 bases between them. CDR3 bases: TGTGCCAGCTCACCAATCGGGTCAGGGGACGGCTACACCTTC. Its translation is CASSPIGSGDGYTF.

In this sample, this clonotype turned up many times. The V call is TRBV11-2, the J call TRBJ2-2; 7 bases align to TRBD1. The germline V gene has CDR1 SGHAT and CDR2 FQNNGV. Trimming cost V 2 bases and J 5 bases; bases outside gene matches: 5. The CDR3 has 15 residues. The DNA for the CDR3 is TGTGCCAGCAGCTTACGAACAGGGGATACCGGGGAGCTGTTTTTT. Translating gives CASSLRTGDTGELFF.

On this clonotype: A junction end diverges from the germline sequence, so it may reflect a read error. The chain has TRBV7-9 and TRBJ2-5; TRBD2 aligns across 7 bases. CDR1 and CDR2 from the germline V gene are SEHNR and FQNEAQ (reference sequence). CDR3 length equals 15 residues. Here the CDR3 reads CASSPVGTTGETHYF. CDR3 DNA: TGTGCCAGCAGCCCTGTAGGGACTACCGGGGAGACCCATTACTTC.

This clonotype was recorded many times. This chain joins TRBV18 and TRBJ2-5; D tentatively reads TRBD1 or TRBD2 (5 bases each). The germline gives CDR1 KGHSH, CDR2 LQKENI. The ends were cut back, 0 bases at V and 5 bases at J, with 10 bases in the middle. CDR3 length equals 14 residues. In DNA form, the CDR3 reads TGTGCCAGCTCACCACCAGGGACGATGGAGACCCAGTACTTC. This translates into CASSPPGTMETQYF.

This clonotype was detected ten times or more. DNA for the CDR3: TGCAGCGCAGAGTCAGGGCAAGAGACCCAGTACTTC. This sequence encodes CSAESGQETQYF. The chain carries TRBV29-1 and TRBJ2-5, with a tentative D call TRBD1 (5 bases). Germline V lookup: CDR1 SQVTM, CDR2 ANQGSEA. This CDR3 is 12 amino acids long. V was cut by 7 bases and J by 2 bases, with 11 bases left in between.

There are many counts of this clonotype. The rearrangement joins TRBV15 to TRBJ2-5, with TRBD2 matching over 9 bases. The CDR3 loop spans 16 amino acids. The germline V gene encodes CDR1 LNHNV and CDR2 YYDKDF (reference sequence). V gave up 4 bases and J gave up 4 bases; unmatched junction bases: 10. Written as DNA, the CDR3 is TGTGCCACCAGCAAAGACCTTAGCGGGAGAGGAGAGACCCAGTACTTC. Its translation: CATSKDLSGRGETQYF.

The J gene is TRBJ2-7, the V gene TRBV6-2 or TRBV6-3; 13 bases map to TRBD2. V was pared by 5 bases and J by 0 bases, with 13 bases of the junction left unmatched. From germline, CDR1 is MNHEY and CDR2 SVGEGT. CDR3 length equals 19 residues. The CDR3 loop reads CASSPGRTSGSRSSYEQYF. The CDR3 DNA sequence: TGTGCCAGCAGTCCAGGCCGGACTAGCGGGAGTCGGAGCTCCTACGAGCAGTACTTC.

In its sample, this clonotype was seen many times. The chain couples TRBV6-1 to TRBJ2-7; 10 bases match TRBD1. Per the germline V gene, CDR1 is MNHNS and CDR2 is SASEGT. With V trimmed by 3 bases and J by 4 bases, 6 bases remained unmatched. The CDR3 contains 15 residues. The CDR3 loop is CASSEGQGSGYEQYF. CDR3 DNA: TGTGCCAGCAGTGAGGGACAGGGGAGCGGGTACGAGCAGTACTTC.

This clonotype was detected many times. This chain uses TRBV20-1 with TRBJ2-2, with D perhaps TRBD2 (6 bases). CDR3 length: 14 amino acids. V lost 1 base and J lost 4, with 10 bases in between. The V gene's germline CDR1 is DFQATT and CDR2 SNEGSKA (reference sequence). CDR3 DNA sequence: TGCAGTGCTAGAGGTCGGGACTTCACCGGGGAGCTGTTTTTT. Amino acid sequence: CSARGRDFTGELFF.

This clonotype has ten or more counts. The chain combines TRBV28 with TRBJ2-7; 8 nucleotides line up with TRBD2. Germline V gene lookup returns CDR1 MDHEN and CDR2 SYDVKM. With 10 bases clipped from V and 1 base from J, the junction kept 9 bases outside the gene matches. This CDR3 has 14 residues. The CDR3 protein is CATSALADSYEQYF. DNA of the CDR3: TGTGCCACCTCCGCACTAGCGGATTCCTACGAGCAGTACTTC.

V and J are TRBV6-2 or TRBV6-3 and TRBJ2-7; 8 positions match TRBD2. V lost 7 bases to trimming and J lost 6 bases; unmatched junction nucleotides: 11. CDR1 is MNHEY, CDR2 SVGEGT, per germline. The CDR3 contains 14 residues. CDR3 in DNA: TGTGCCAGCATCCGTCAAGCGGGAGATTCCGAGCAGTACTTC. Its translation: CASIRQAGDSEQYF.

This clonotype has at least ten counts. This chain joins TRBV29-1 and TRBJ2-5, with 7 bases fitting TRBD2. V shed 6 bases and J 4 bases; nucleotides not matched to a gene: 11. The CDR3 covers 14 residues. CDR1 is SQVTM and CDR2 is ANQGSEA in the germline V gene. CDR3 sequence reads: CSVIGDGGGETQYF. Here the CDR3 DNA reads TGCAGCGTAATAGGGGACGGCGGGGGAGAGACCCAGTACTTC.

Ten or more counts support this clonotype. The chain uses TRBV7-2 and TRBJ1-5; D call uncertain. This CDR3 is 16 amino acids long. V lost 5 bases to trimming and J lost 2 bases, with 16 bases between them. Germline V gene sequence: CDR1 SGHTA, CDR2 FQGNSA. The CDR3 loop is CASSPPGVRGNQPQHF. The CDR3 bases are TGTGCCAGCAGCCCCCCCGGCGTGCGGGGCAATCAGCCCCAGCATTTT.

The genes are TRBV18 and TRBJ2-5; D gene unclear. Trimming pared 0 bases from V and 5 bases from J, leaving 10 bases between. This CDR3 has 14 amino acids. Germline V gene data show CDR1 as KGHSH and CDR2 as LQKENI. The CDR3 protein is CASSPPALGETQYF. The CDR3 bases are TGTGCCAGCTCACCACCTGCCCTGGGGGAGACCCAGTACTTC.

The table lists this clonotype with many counts. The chain employs TRBV6-4 and TRBJ1-2, with 7 bases matching TRBD1. The length of the CDR3 is 18 residues. In germline, CDR1 is MRHNA, CDR2 SNTAGT. V was pared by 2 bases and J by 4 bases, with 16 bases of the junction left unmatched. The CDR3 reads CASSDQPTGRTRGYGYTF. CDR3 coding DNA: TGTGCCAGCAGTGACCAACCGACAGGGAGGACGAGAGGCTATGGCTACACCTTC.

This clonotype rates as medium-sized. V usage is TRBV6-1 and J usage is TRBJ1-2; D unclear. The CDR3 extends over 14 amino acids. The germline V gene encodes CDR1 MNHNS and CDR2 SASEGT. Trimming stripped 3 bases from V and 9 bases from J, with 17 bases between. The CDR3 region has the DNA TGTGCCAGCAGTGAGGCCAGTTTACAGCCAAGCTACACCTTC. It encodes CASSEASLQPSYTF.

This clonotype appeared many times. The V and J genes are TRBV14 and TRBJ2-7; 12 bases fit TRBD1. CDR1 and CDR2 from the germline V gene are SGHDN and FVKESK. The CDR3 totals 14 residues. V trimming: 6 bases; J trimming: 7 bases; junction bases outside the gene matches: 7. The CDR3, as DNA: TGTGCCAGCAGGCCGGGACAGGGGGCGAGGGAGCAGTACTTC. It translates to CASRPGQGAREQYF.

This clonotype was detected many times. This chain links TRBV25-1 with TRBJ1-5; D perhaps matches TRBD1 (5 bases). Germline V gene sequence: CDR1 MGHDK, CDR2 SYGVNS. This CDR3 is 13 amino acids long. Trimming took off 4 bases at V and 6 bases at J, with 10 bases between the two ends. The DNA for the CDR3 is TGTGCCAGCAGTGCGGACATTTTTCAGCCCCAGCATTTT. This sequence encodes CASSADIFQPQHF.